A selection of T cell receptor beta chains follows, all from one sample in a study of blood T cell repertoires in COVID-19. Measured with immunoSEQ multiplex PCR; TCRdb has only the in-frame clones, and not every one. The data contain approximately 19,000 clones, over 85% of them singletons. The sample comprised peripheral blood. Every receptor here comes from a human donor in a cohort sampled during active COVID-19. Each CDR3 is given with its conserved first and last residue. The order of the fields is CDR3 protein, CDR3 DNA, J gene, clone size, V gene, D gene. D genes are given only for firm matches. Only part of the rows carry a size: once, few, many, or a class if the clone is expanded.

CDR3aa: CASSAARGSEQYF
CDR3nt: TGTGCCAGCAGCGCCGCTAGGGGAAGCGAGCAGTACTTC
j_gene: TRBJ2-7
abundance: NA
v_gene: TRBV7-8
d_gene: NA

CDR3aa: CASSAGGPSYNEQFF
CDR3nt: TGTGCCTCATCTGCGGGAGGGCCCTCCTACAATGAGCAGTTCTTC
j_gene: TRBJ2-1
abundance: NA
v_gene: TRBV30
d_gene: TRBD2

CDR3aa: CSLKETQYF
CDR3nt: TGCAGCCTAAAAGAGACCCAGTACTTC
j_gene: TRBJ2-5
abundance: NA
v_gene: TRBV20-1
d_gene: NA

CDR3aa: CASSSGQGGNQPQHF
CDR3nt: TGTGCCAGCAGTTCGGGACAGGGTGGCAATCAGCCCCAGCATTTT
j_gene: TRBJ1-5
abundance: once
v_gene: TRBV28
d_gene: TRBD1

CDR3aa: CASSFAGPNTGELFF
CDR3nt: TGTGCCAGCAGTTTCGCAGGGCCGAACACCGGGGAGCTGTTTTTT
j_gene: TRBJ2-2
abundance: NA
v_gene: TRBV27
d_gene: NA

CDR3aa: CASSRNQVNYGYTF
CDR3nt: TGTGCCAGCAGCCGGAATCAGGTTAACTATGGCTACACCTTC
j_gene: TRBJ1-2
abundance: once
v_gene: TRBV9
d_gene: NA

CDR3aa: CASSLKPSGEQYF
CDR3nt: TGCGCCAGCAGCTTAAAGCCGTCAGGTGAGCAGTACTTC
j_gene: TRBJ2-7
abundance: NA
v_gene: TRBV5-1
d_gene: NA

CDR3aa: CASRDAPGQDNEQFF
CDR3nt: TGTGCCAGCAGGGACGCCCCGGGACAGGACAATGAGCAGTTCTTC
j_gene: TRBJ2-1
abundance: NA
v_gene: TRBV2
d_gene: TRBD1

CDR3aa: CASSLVRSGTEAFF
CDR3nt: TGTGCCAGCAGCTTAGTCAGATCGGGGACTGAAGCTTTCTTT
j_gene: TRBJ1-1
abundance: NA
v_gene: TRBV7-9
d_gene: NA

CDR3aa: CATQAGRSGANVLTF
CDR3nt: TGTGCCACCCAGGCGGGTCGCTCTGGGGCCAACGTCCTGACTTTC
j_gene: TRBJ2-6
abundance: NA
v_gene: TRBV10-3
d_gene: NA

CDR3aa: CASRGGTMGGYTF
CDR3nt: TGTGCCAGCAGGGGCGGGACGATGGGTGGCTACACCTTC
j_gene: TRBJ1-2
abundance: NA
v_gene: TRBV2
d_gene: NA

CDR3aa: CASSLDRDQPQHF
CDR3nt: TGTGCCAGCAGTCTCGACAGGGATCAGCCCCAGCATTTT
j_gene: TRBJ1-5
abundance: once
v_gene: TRBV6-5
d_gene: TRBD1

CDR3aa: CASIGEEAFF
CDR3nt: TGTGCCAGCATCGGGGAGGAAGCTTTCTTT
j_gene: TRBJ1-1
abundance: NA
v_gene: TRBV27
d_gene: NA

CDR3aa: CASSHRSGGSETQYF
CDR3nt: TGTGCCAGCAGTCATCGTTCGGGGGGCTCGGAGACCCAGTACTTC
j_gene: TRBJ2-5
abundance: NA
v_gene: TRBV7-9
d_gene: NA

CDR3aa: CATSRGQPRREAFF
CDR3nt: TGTGCCACCAGCAGGGGACAGCCAAGGCGTGAAGCTTTCTTT
j_gene: TRBJ1-1
abundance: NA
v_gene: TRBV15
d_gene: TRBD1

CDR3aa: CASSPDRMTPRETQYF
CDR3nt: TGTGCCAGCAGCCCAGACAGGATGACACCAAGAGAGACCCAGTACTTC
j_gene: TRBJ2-5
abundance: few
v_gene: TRBV7-3
d_gene: NA

CDR3aa: CAISQMAGEQYF
CDR3nt: TGTGCCATCAGCCAAATGGCGGGGGAGCAGTACTTC
j_gene: TRBJ2-7
abundance: NA
v_gene: TRBV10-3
d_gene: NA

CDR3aa: CASSPTSSATGELFF
CDR3nt: TGTGCCAGCTCACCAACTAGCAGCGCCACCGGGGAGCTGTTTTTT
j_gene: TRBJ2-2
abundance: NA
v_gene: TRBV18
d_gene: NA

CDR3aa: CASRSGGQETQYF
CDR3nt: TGTGCCAGCAGATCCGGGGGTCAAGAGACCCAGTACTTC
j_gene: TRBJ2-5
abundance: NA
v_gene: TRBV6-6
d_gene: NA

CDR3aa: CASSEAGGARGVAEQFF
CDR3nt: TGTGCCAGCAGTGAAGCGGGAGGGGCCCGGGGGGTAGCGGAGCAGTTCTTC
j_gene: TRBJ2-1
abundance: NA
v_gene: TRBV6-1
d_gene: TRBD2

CDR3aa: CAWTSRDRPNYGYTF
CDR3nt: TGTGCCTGGACGAGCCGGGACAGACCTAACTATGGCTACACCTTC
j_gene: TRBJ1-2
abundance: NA
v_gene: TRBV28
d_gene: TRBD1

CDR3aa: CASSLGGVYQETQYF
CDR3nt: TGTGCCAGCAGTCTGGGAGGCGTATACCAAGAGACCCAGTACTTC
j_gene: TRBJ2-5
abundance: once
v_gene: TRBV28
d_gene: NA

CDR3aa: CASSEPIGQGGTEAFF
CDR3nt: TGCGCCAGCAGTGAGCCTATCGGACAGGGTGGGACTGAAGCTTTCTTT
j_gene: TRBJ1-1
abundance: NA
v_gene: TRBV10-2
d_gene: TRBD1

CDR3aa: CASSETVSRTEAFF
CDR3nt: TGTGCCAGCAGTGAAACAGTAAGTAGAACTGAAGCTTTCTTT
j_gene: TRBJ1-1
abundance: NA
v_gene: TRBV6-1
d_gene: NA

CDR3aa: CASSLRAGGSYEQYF
CDR3nt: TGTGCCAGCAGCCTCCGCGCGGGAGGTTCCTACGAGCAGTACTTC
j_gene: TRBJ2-7
abundance: NA
v_gene: TRBV4-2
d_gene: TRBD2

CDR3aa: CASSPRGGSNTEAFF
CDR3nt: TGTGCCAGCAGTCCCCGGGGGGGGTCGAACACTGAAGCTTTCTTT
j_gene: TRBJ1-1
abundance: NA
v_gene: TRBV28
d_gene: NA

CDR3aa: CASSLAGTGANYGYTF
CDR3nt: TGTGCCAGCAGCTTAGCTGGTACGGGAGCTAACTATGGCTACACCTTC
j_gene: TRBJ1-2
abundance: NA
v_gene: TRBV7-7
d_gene: NA

CDR3aa: CASSLPTSGRGGHTQYF
CDR3nt: TGTGCCAGCAGCCTTCCGACTAGCGGGAGAGGGGGGCATACGCAGTATTTT
j_gene: TRBJ2-3
abundance: NA
v_gene: TRBV28
d_gene: TRBD2

CDR3aa: CASSLGRGYSPLHF
CDR3nt: TGTGCCAGCAGCCTCGGACGGGGATATTCACCCCTCCACTTT
j_gene: TRBJ1-6
abundance: NA
v_gene: TRBV27
d_gene: NA

CDR3aa: CASSLGVASGVYNEQFF
CDR3nt: TGTGCCAGCAGCTTAGGGGTGGCTAGCGGGGTCTACAATGAGCAGTTCTTC
j_gene: TRBJ2-1
abundance: NA
v_gene: TRBV7-9
d_gene: TRBD2

CDR3aa: CASREGQGREQYF
CDR3nt: TGTGCCAGCAGGGAGGGACAGGGGCGCGAGCAGTACTTC
j_gene: TRBJ2-7
abundance: NA
v_gene: TRBV28
d_gene: TRBD1

CDR3aa: CASSVGLAGGTDTQYF
CDR3nt: TGTGCCAGCAGTGTCGGACTAGCGGGAGGCACAGATACGCAGTATTTT
j_gene: TRBJ2-3
abundance: NA
v_gene: TRBV25-1
d_gene: TRBD2

CDR3aa: CASSPIPGGGNYGYTF
CDR3nt: TGTGCCAGCTCACCGATCCCCGGGGGTGGTAACTATGGCTACACCTTC
j_gene: TRBJ1-2
abundance: NA
v_gene: TRBV18
d_gene: NA

CDR3aa: CASRQGTTNEKLFF
CDR3nt: TGCGCCAGCAGGCAGGGTACAACTAATGAAAAACTGTTTTTT
j_gene: TRBJ1-4
abundance: NA
v_gene: TRBV5-1
d_gene: NA

CDR3aa: CASSLTSGSGETQYF
CDR3nt: TGTGCCAGCAGTCTTACTAGCGGGAGCGGCGAGACCCAGTACTTC
j_gene: TRBJ2-5
abundance: NA
v_gene: TRBV2
d_gene: TRBD2

CDR3aa: CASRKGGEQETQYF
CDR3nt: TGTGCCAGCAGGAAGGGGGGGGAACAAGAGACCCAGTACTTC
j_gene: TRBJ2-5
abundance: NA
v_gene: TRBV6-5
d_gene: NA

CDR3aa: CASSHSGRSQGNEQFF
CDR3nt: TGTGCCAGCAGTCACAGCGGGCGATCCCAAGGCAATGAGCAGTTCTTC
j_gene: TRBJ2-1
abundance: NA
v_gene: TRBV3-1/TRBV3-2
d_gene: NA

CDR3aa: CASSSGRVNSPLHF
CDR3nt: TGTGCCAGCAGTAGCGGACGGGTAAATTCACCCCTCCACTTT
j_gene: TRBJ1-6
abundance: once
v_gene: TRBV28
d_gene: NA

CDR3aa: CASSEGLGGFRSPLHF
CDR3nt: TGTGCCAGCAGTGAAGGTTTAGGGGGATTTAGGTCACCCCTCCACTTT
j_gene: TRBJ1-6
abundance: NA
v_gene: TRBV2
d_gene: NA

CDR3aa: CASSVGTGGHYGYTF
CDR3nt: TGTGCCAGCAGCGTGGGGACAGGGGGACACTATGGCTACACCTTC
j_gene: TRBJ1-2
abundance: NA
v_gene: TRBV9
d_gene: TRBD1